One and the same sample provided the 17 T cell receptor beta chains below, sequenced in a study of T cells in Graves' hyperthyroidism and ophthalmopathy. Researchers took RNA transcripts and amplified the TCR beta CDR3 regions from them. A first-round RT-PCR of the TCR CDR3 used the HTBI primer set. TCRdb fed the multiplex PCR reads into MiXCR, producing one record per CDR3 protein. The table records 550,000 to 600,000 distinct CDR3 sequences, around 17% of them present only once. Sequenced input: blood. The receptors come from a woman aged 18-29 years with Graves' hyperthyroidism.

This clonotype has a count of ten or more. The chain carries TRBV3-1 and TRBJ2-2; the D is unclear. The V end was cut by 2 bases, the J end by 2 bases, with 3 bases between. Germline V CDR1 and CDR2: LGHDT, YNNKEL (reference sequence). The CDR3 contains 13 residues. The CDR3 coding sequence is TGTGCCAGCAGCCAATCCAACACCGGGGAGCTGTTTTTT. Translating it yields CASSQSNTGELFF. Full variable domain (outside the CDR3, taken from reference TRBV3-1 and TRBJ2-2): DTAVSQTPKYLVTQMGNDKSIKCEQNLGHDTMYWYKQDSKKFLKIMFSYNNKELIINETVPNRFSPKSPDKAHLNLHINSLELGDSAVYFCASSQSNTGELFFGEGSRLTVL.

The chain combines TRBV9 with TRBJ1-1; D is perhaps TRBD1 (6 bases). V was trimmed by 1 base and J by 5 bases, leaving 9 bases between them. CDR1 is SGDLS and CDR2 is YYNGEE in the germline V gene. CDR3 size: 13 residues. CDR3 in DNA: TGTGCCAGCAGCGTAAAACAGGGTACTGAAGCTTTCTTT. Its translation: CASSVKQGTEAFF.

This chain uses TRBV18 with TRBJ2-3; D call uncertain. V shed 3 bases and J shed 0 bases, with 7 bases lying between them. The CDR3 consists of 14 residues. Germline CDR1 and CDR2: KGHSH and LQKENI. CDR3 bases: TGTGCCAGCTCACCTGTAGGTAGCACAGATACGCAGTATTTT. This sequence encodes CASSPVGSTDTQYF.

A few counts support this clonotype. The rearrangement joins TRBV20-1 to TRBJ1-4; D not resolved. CDR1 and CDR2 (germline): DFQATT, SNEGSKA (reference sequence). V was trimmed by 3 bases and J by 2 bases, leaving 7 bases between them. The CDR3 is made up of 13 amino acids. The CDR3 DNA sequence: TGCAGTGCTAGCGTCGACACTAATGAAAAACTGTTTTTT. This translates into CSASVDTNEKLFF.

This clonotype was detected many times. The chain's CDR3 is CASSLWMDTEAFF. The CDR3 DNA is TGTGCCAGCAGCTTATGGATGGACACTGAAGCTTTCTTT. V usage is TRBV7-3 and J usage is TRBJ1-1; D not certain. Per germline, CDR1 SGHTA and CDR2 FQGTGA. Trimming left V 2 bases short and J 3 bases short, with 7 bases between. The CDR3 runs 13 residues.

This clonotype was detected ten times or more. The DNA for the CDR3 is TGTGCTAGTGGTTCCCTAATGGGGGGCCCTGAAGCTTTCTTT. It codes for CASGSLMGGPEAFF. The chain carries TRBV12-5 and TRBJ1-1, with D perhaps matching TRBD1 (6 bases). V gave up 4 bases and J gave up 6 bases, with 15 bases separating them. The CDR3 has 14 amino acids. Germline CDR1 is LGHNT and CDR2 is FRNRAP.

Many counts were recorded for this clonotype. The chain couples TRBV27 to TRBJ2-5; 11 nucleotides agree with TRBD2. The trim removed 4 bases at V and 5 bases at J, leaving 6 bases unmatched. In germline, CDR1 is MNHEY, CDR2 SMNVEV (reference sequence). This CDR3 contains 15 residues. The CDR3 spells CASSSRLAGRETQYF. In DNA, the CDR3 is TGTGCCAGCAGTTCCAGACTAGCGGGGCGGGAGACCCAGTACTTC.

This clonotype has a handful of counts. This chain uses TRBV14 with TRBJ2-5; D is perhaps TRBD1 (6 bases). There are 15 residues in the CDR3. Germline CDR1 SGHDN, CDR2 FVKESK. The V end lost 3 bases, the J end lost 1 base, and 12 bases lay between the germline ends. The CDR3 protein is CASSQATGSQETQYF. The DNA for the CDR3 is TGTGCCAGCAGCCAGGCTACAGGGTCCCAAGAGACCCAGTACTTC.

There are many counts of this clonotype. The genes are TRBV7-2 and TRBJ2-7; 9 nucleotides align to TRBD2. The CDR3 has 17 residues. V trimming: 1 base; J trimming: 2 bases; junction bases outside the gene matches: 9. The V gene's germline CDR1 is SGHTA and CDR2 FQGNSA. DNA for the CDR3: TGTGCCAGCAGCTTAGGGGGGGGTAGCGGGGGACCCTACGAGCAGTACTTC. Translation gives CASSLGGGSGGPYEQYF.

This clonotype was detected only a few times. This rearrangement joins TRBV10-3 to TRBJ2-3; D gene ambiguous. This CDR3 spans 14 amino acids. In germline, CDR1 is ENHRY, CDR2 SYGVKD. Trimming cost V 3 bases and J 5 bases, with 12 bases left between them. CDR3 DNA: TGTGCCATCAGTGAAAAGAGTGGAAAAGATACGCAGTATTTT. Its translation is CAISEKSGKDTQYF.

The gene calls are TRBV2 and TRBJ2-5; 7 bases align to TRBD2. Germline CDR1 reads SNHLY; CDR2 reads FYNNEI. V was clipped by 6 bases and J by 0 bases; unmatched bases: 10. This CDR3 comprises 16 residues. This chain's CDR3 is CASSLTVAGDQETQYF. The CDR3, as DNA: TGTGCCAGCAGCTTAACGGTGGCGGGAGACCAAGAGACCCAGTACTTC. The entire variable domain, with the rest obtained from reference TRBV2 and TRBJ2-5, is as follows: EPEVTQTPSHQVTQMGQEVILRCVPISNHLYFYWYRQILGQKVEFLVSFYNNEISEKSEIFDDQFSVERPDGSNFTLKIRSTKLEDSAMYFCASSLTVAGDQETQYFGPGTRLLVL.

This clonotype was seen repeatedly, ten times or more. The rearrangement links TRBV30 to TRBJ2-1, with TRBD1 matching 9 bases. The V gene's germline CDR1 is GTSNPN and CDR2 SVGIG (reference sequence). V shed 2 bases and J 6 bases; nucleotides not matched to a gene: 2. The CDR3 runs to 13 residues. The CDR3 bases are TGTGCCTGGAGTAAGGGACAGGGCAATGAGCAGTTCTTC. Translating gives CAWSKGQGNEQFF.

This clonotype was observed at least ten times. The chain links TRBV5-1 to TRBJ2-7; 10 bases match TRBD2. There are 17 residues in the CDR3. Germline V gene lookup returns CDR1 SGHRS and CDR2 YFSETQ. The V gene end was trimmed by 4 bases and the J gene end by 2 bases; junction bases not matched to a gene: 12. The CDR3: CASSIRATSGQTYEQYF. CDR3 sequence (DNA): TGCGCCAGCAGCATACGGGCGACTAGCGGGCAGACCTACGAGCAGTACTTC.

Only a few counts were recorded for this clonotype. This chain connects TRBV7-3 to TRBJ1-6, with D unclear. The CDR3 covers 14 residues. Germline lookup yields CDR1 SGHTA and CDR2 FQGTGA. Trimming took off 3 bases at V and 5 bases at J, with 8 bases between the two ends. CDR3: CASSLDGNNSPLHF. CDR3 bases: TGTGCCAGCAGCTTGGACGGGAATAATTCACCCCTCCACTTT.

This clonotype was detected ten times or more. This chain uses TRBV2 with TRBJ1-5; D is ambiguous. Trimming shortened V by 1 base and J by 7 bases, and 11 bases separated the two germline ends. The V gene's germline CDR1 is SNHLY and CDR2 FYNNEI. This CDR3 has 14 residues. In DNA, the CDR3 is TGTGCCAGCAGTGAAGTGGCGGGGATGCAGCCCCAGCATTTT. This translates into CASSEVAGMQPQHF.

This sequence joins TRBV7-6 and TRBJ2-3; no definite D call. The CDR3 has 12 amino acids. V lost 3 bases and J 8 bases, leaving 9 bases between the germline ends. In germline, CDR1 is SGHVS, CDR2 FNYEAQ. This CDR3 reads CASSFHRGTQYF. CDR3 nucleotide sequence: TGTGCCAGCAGCTTCCACCGAGGTACGCAGTATTTT. The entire variable domain, with the rest obtained from reference TRBV7-6 and TRBJ2-3, is as follows: GAGVSQSPRYKVTKRGQDVALRCDPISGHVSLYWYRQALGQGPEFLTYFNYEAQQDKSGLPNDRFSAERPEGSISTLTIQRTEQRDSAMYRCASSFHRGTQYFGPGTRLTVL.

CDR3 in amino acids: CASSLEGGSTGELFF. Written as DNA, the CDR3 is TGTGCCAGCAGTTTAGAGGGCGGGAGCACCGGGGAGCTGTTTTTT. The V and J genes are TRBV27 and TRBJ2-2; TRBD2 aligns across 7 bases. CDR1 is MNHEY, CDR2 SMNVEV, per germline (reference sequence). CDR3 length equals 15 residues. V trimming: 2 bases; J trimming: 4 bases; junction bases outside the gene matches: 4.